There are a few counts of the clone carrying this T cell receptor beta chain. Its specificity is unknown. Alongside a J-beta primer mix, a sample-barcoded 5' primer served in a second PCR lasting about 7 to 11 cycles. Every cDNA molecule bore a tag from a template-switch adaptor containing 12 random nucleotides. Every sample gave at least 2.5 million paired-end reads containing CDR3. TCRdb itself ran the 5' RACE reads through MiXCR, one entry per CDR3 protein. This table has over a million distinct CDR3 sequences, more than 35% appearing once. This entry is derived from a study of blood T cells in healthy people across ages. The study's findings and limits: With age, beta diversity per million T cells declined roughly linearly, significantly by 30 to 40. Investigators viewed diversity estimates from one million T cells as underestimates, the study reported.

Per the germline V gene, CDR1 is DFQATT and CDR2 is SNEGSKA (reference sequence). The CDR3 sequence is 15 residues long. The V and J ends lost 0 bases and 4 bases respectively, with 15 bases between them. The J gene is TRBJ1-2, the V gene TRBV20-1, with D possibly matching TRBD1 (5 bases). Material: blood. This clonotype was obtained from an older woman in good health. The CDR3 is CSARDGGAGSYGYTF. In DNA form, the CDR3 reads TGCAGTGCTAGAGATGGCGGGGCAGGGTCCTATGGCTACACCTTC.